Sequencing of this T cell receptor (beta chain) was carried out in a study of blood T cell repertoires in COVID-19. Germline CDR1 SGHRS, CDR2 YFSETQ. The V end was cut by 4 bases, the J end by 3 bases, with 4 bases between. CDR3 length: 11 residues. Data came from immunoSEQ multiplex PCR; TCRdb stores just in-frame clones and leaves some out. The data show about 280,000 clones, around 90% seen once. The sequence derives from a woman in her 40s who had recovered from COVID-19. V gene TRBV5-1 combines with J gene TRBJ2-5, with D uncertain. Sequenced material: peripheral blood. CDR3 region: CASSVEETQYF. The CDR3 bases are TGCGCCAGCAGCGTCGAAGAGACCCAGTACTTC.